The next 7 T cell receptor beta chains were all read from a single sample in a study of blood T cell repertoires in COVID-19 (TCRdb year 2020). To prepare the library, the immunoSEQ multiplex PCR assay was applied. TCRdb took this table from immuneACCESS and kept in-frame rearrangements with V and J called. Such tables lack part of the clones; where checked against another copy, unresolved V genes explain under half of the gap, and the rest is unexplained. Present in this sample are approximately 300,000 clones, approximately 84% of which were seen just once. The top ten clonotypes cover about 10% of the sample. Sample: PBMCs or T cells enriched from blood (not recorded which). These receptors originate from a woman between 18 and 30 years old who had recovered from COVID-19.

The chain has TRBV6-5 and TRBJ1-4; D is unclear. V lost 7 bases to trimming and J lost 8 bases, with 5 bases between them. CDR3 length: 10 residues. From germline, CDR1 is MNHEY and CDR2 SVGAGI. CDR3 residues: CASTFEKLFF. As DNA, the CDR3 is TGTGCCAGCACCTTCGAAAAACTGTTTTTT.

The CDR3: CASSPGGLARNEQFF. The CDR3 coding sequence is TGTGCCAGCAGTCCGGGGGGGCTTGCGCGGAATGAGCAGTTCTTC. This chain links TRBV28 with TRBJ2-1; 8 bases are shared with TRBD2. Germline loops: CDR1 MDHEN, CDR2 SYDVKM. Trimming removed 5 bases from V and 7 bases from J; junction bases left unmatched: 10. This CDR3 is 15 amino acids long.

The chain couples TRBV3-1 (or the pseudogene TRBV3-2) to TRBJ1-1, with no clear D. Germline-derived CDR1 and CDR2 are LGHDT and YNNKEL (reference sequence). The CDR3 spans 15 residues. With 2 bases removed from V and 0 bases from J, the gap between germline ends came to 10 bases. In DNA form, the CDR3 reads TGTGCCAGCAGCCAAAACACGGGGATGAACACTGAAGCTTTCTTT. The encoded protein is CASSQNTGMNTEAFF.

CDR3 nucleotide sequence: TGTGCCACCAGCAGCGGGGAGGGCCAAGAGACCCAGTACTTC. Its translation is CATSSGEGQETQYF. This sequence joins TRBV15 and TRBJ2-5; TRBD2 matches 7 bases. The CDR3 loop spans 14 amino acids. CDR1 is LNHNV and CDR2 is YYDKDF in the germline V gene (reference sequence). Trimming cost V 3 bases and J 1 base; bases outside gene matches: 2.

The DNA of the CDR3 is TGCAGCGTTGAGAGTCCCCGTAAGAGTGAGCAGTTCTTC. It codes for CSVESPRKSEQFF. The chain recombines TRBV29-1 with TRBJ2-1; D is uncertain. CDR3 length: 13 residues. Germline V gene lookup returns CDR1 SQVTM and CDR2 ANQGSEA. The V end lost 3 bases, the J end lost 9 bases, and 15 bases lay between the germline ends.

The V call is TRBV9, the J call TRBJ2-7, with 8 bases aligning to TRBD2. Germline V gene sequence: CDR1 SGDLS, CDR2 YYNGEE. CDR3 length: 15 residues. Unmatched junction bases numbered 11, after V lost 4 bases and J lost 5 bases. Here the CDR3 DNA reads TGTGCCAGCAGCCCTACCCCGGGACTAGTTGACGAGCAGTACTTC. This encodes CASSPTPGLVDEQYF.

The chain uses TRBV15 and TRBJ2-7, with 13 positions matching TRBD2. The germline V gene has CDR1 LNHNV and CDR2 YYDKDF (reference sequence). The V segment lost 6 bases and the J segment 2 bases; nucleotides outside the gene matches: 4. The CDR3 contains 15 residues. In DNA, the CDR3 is TGTGCCACCAGAGACGGGACTAGCGGGACCTACGAGCAGTACTTC. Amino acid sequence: CATRDGTSGTYEQYF. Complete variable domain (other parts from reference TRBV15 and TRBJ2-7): DAMVIQNPRYQVTQFGKPVTLSCSQTLNHNVMYWYQQKSSQAPKLLFHYYDKDFNNEADTPDNFQSRRPNTSFCFLDIRSPGLGDTAMYLCATRDGTSGTYEQYFGPGTRLTVT.